This passage covers 10 T cell receptor beta chains from one sample sequenced in a study of control samples from healthy donors and cancer patients (TCRdb year 2020). The library relied on the immunoSEQ multiplex PCR assay. Held by TCRdb, this immuneACCESS table contains in-frame sequences only and omits some clones. Under half of the omission traces to an unresolved V gene where checked; the cause of the rest is unknown. The sample profile shows 95,000 to 100,000 clones; about 89% of them were found once. The ten largest make up 7.8% of the sample. Material for sequencing was blood. These receptors were collected from a man aged 25-45 years in good health.

The chain links TRBV19 to TRBJ1-2; 7 positions agree with TRBD1. CDR1 and CDR2 from the germline V gene are LNHDA and SQIVND (reference sequence). CDR3 length: 10 amino acids. In DNA, the CDR3 is TGTGGTACAGGGGACTATGGCTACACCTTC. Translated: CGTGDYGYTF.

The chain employs TRBV5-1 and TRBJ2-2; D call uncertain. V lost 1 base, J lost 9 bases, and 10 bases lay in between. Germline V gene data show CDR1 as SGHRS and CDR2 as YFSETQ. The CDR3 loop spans 13 amino acids. CDR3 bases: TGCGCCAGCAGCTTGAGGGTGGGCTGGGAGCTGTTTTTT. Protein sequence: CASSLRVGWELFF.

The rearrangement joins TRBV28 to TRBJ1-1, with 7 nucleotides matching TRBD1. This CDR3 has 12 amino acids. Germline CDR1 and CDR2: MDHEN and SYDVKM. V dropped 7 bases and J dropped 11; count of bases not matched to a gene: 10. The CDR3 sequence: CASKTTGAGAFF. CDR3 DNA sequence: TGTGCCAGCAAAACTACAGGGGCGGGTGCTTTCTTT.

This chain uses TRBV11-2 with TRBJ2-1, with 7 positions matching TRBD1. Trimming at V came to 4 bases and at J to 4 bases, leaving 7 bases not matched to a gene. The CDR3 loop spans 15 amino acids. Looked up from germline, CDR1 is SGHAT and CDR2 is FQNNGV. CDR3 amino acids: CASSSWTGTYNEQFF. In nucleotides, the CDR3 is TGTGCCAGCAGCTCATGGACAGGCACATACAATGAGCAGTTCTTC.

This chain connects TRBV3-1 (or the pseudogene TRBV3-2) to TRBJ2-7; 8 bases are shared with TRBD1. The length of the CDR3 is 14 residues. J gave up 3 bases and V 3 bases, and 4 bases lay outside the gene matches. In germline, CDR1 is LGHDT, CDR2 YNNKEL (reference sequence). The CDR3 spells CASSHSRGHYEQYV. CDR3 coding DNA: TGTGCCAGCAGCCACTCCAGGGGGCACTACGAGCAGTACGTC.

This clone has a handful of counts. The chain is built from TRBV12-3 or TRBV12-4 and TRBJ1-5; no firm D call. With 3 bases removed from V and 11 bases from J, the gap between germline ends came to 11 bases. This CDR3 spans 12 amino acids. CDR3 DNA sequence: TGTGCCAGCAGTTTCCCTTCTCCGACCCAGCATTTT. Translating gives CASSFPSPTQHF.

The V and J genes are TRBV5-5 and TRBJ2-7; TRBD2 matches at 8 bases. This CDR3 is built from 16 residues. J was trimmed by 2 bases and V by 1 base; bases with no gene match: 8. Per the germline V gene, CDR1 is SGHKS and CDR2 is YYEKEE (reference sequence). For the CDR3, the DNA is TGTGCCAGCAGCTTGAGCGTTGCAGCGGGAGCCTACGAGCAGTACTTC. Translation gives CASSLSVAAGAYEQYF.

This sequence joins TRBV30 and TRBJ1-5; the D gene is possibly TRBD1 (6 bases). Germline V CDR1 and CDR2: GTSNPN, SVGIG (reference sequence). There are 14 residues in the CDR3. V lost 4 bases and J lost 3, with 13 bases in between. This chain's CDR3 is CAWKIGGTNQPQHF. As DNA, the CDR3 is TGTGCCTGGAAAATCGGGGGCACCAATCAGCCCCAGCATTTT.

The J gene is TRBJ1-6, the V gene TRBV3-1 (or the pseudogene TRBV3-2); 11 positions agree with TRBD1. Germline V CDR1 and CDR2: LGHDT, YNNKEL (reference sequence). The length of the CDR3 is 15 residues. Trimming removed 4 bases from V and 10 bases from J; junction bases left unmatched: 6. CDR3 region: CASSPRDRGTSPLHF. The CDR3 region has the DNA TGTGCCAGCAGCCCCCGGGACAGGGGGACGTCACCCCTCCACTTT.

The chain couples TRBV28 to TRBJ1-4; 10 nucleotides match TRBD1. The CDR3 covers 15 residues. Germline V lookup: CDR1 MDHEN, CDR2 SYDVKM. Trimming took 5 bases from V and 7 from J; bases not matched to a gene: 7. Written as DNA, the CDR3 is TGTGCCAGCAGTCAACCGGGACAGGGGAGTGAAAAACTGTTTTTT. Its translation is CASSQPGQGSEKLFF.